This record looks at one TCR beta chain sequence and its context. The data belong to a study of blood T cell repertoires in COVID-19. Study-wide background: The analysed material was cDNA or gDNA that came from T cells, B-cell-depleted T cells, or PBMCs.

Those enrolled, adults aged 18 to 89 years, came from 24 US areas. Participants had their cohort set by participant-reported clinical history. The germline CDR1 and CDR2 sequences are KGHSH and LQKENI. This CDR3 has 16 residues. The V segment lost 10 bases and the J segment 0 bases; nucleotides outside the gene matches: 9. Profiled with immunoSEQ multiplex PCR; TCRdb holds only in-frame clones, not every one. The sample lists 400,000 to 500,000 clones, roughly 88% seen once, with 1.5% to 2% in the top ten. The clonotype comes from a woman aged 35 to 49 who had recovered from COVID-19. This chain links TRBV18 with TRBJ2-6; 7 nucleotides align to TRBD1. Material for sequencing was PBMCs or T cells enriched from blood (not recorded which). As DNA, the CDR3 is TGTGCCACCTCGGGACAGAGGGACTCTGGGGCCAACGTCCTGACTTTC. Translated: CATSGQRDSGANVLTF.